The entry below describes one T cell receptor beta chain. Its matching antigen is unknown. This table comes from immunoSEQ multiplex PCR, and its TCRdb copy is limited to in-frame clones, with some not included. The repertoire holds 35,000 to 40,000 clones, about 81% seen once, with roughly 9.8% in the top ten. This entry comes from a study of a mutant IDH1 vaccine in newly diagnosed glioma. Study-wide background: In some groups vaccination began 4-6 weeks post-radiotherapy; others received it with temozolomide.

This CDR3 has 17 amino acids. Losses at the gene ends were 0 bases for V and 2 bases for J; bases not matched to a gene: 5. CDR1 and CDR2 from the germline V gene are SGDLS and YYNGEE. Time point indicated: week 47, end of study. Doses consisted of 300 ug of mutant IDH1 20-mer peptide each, paired with topical imiquimod. The V call is TRBV9, the J call TRBJ1-3, with 10 bases aligning to TRBD1. Sample: PBMCs, taken from a glioma patient whose treatment included an IDH1 peptide vaccine. This TCR was recovered from a man between 40 and 49 years old with glioma. The DNA of the CDR3 is TGTGCCAGCAGCGTAGGTATCGGGACAGGGGCTGGAAACACCATATATTTT. This translates into CASSVGIGTGAGNTIYF. Supplemented by reference TRBV9 and TRBJ1-3, the full variable domain reads DSGVTQTPKHLITATGQRVTLRCSPRSGDLSVYWYQQSLDQGLQFLIQYYNGEERAKGNILERFSAQQFPDLHSELNLSSLELGDSALYFCASSVGIGTGAGNTIYFGEGSWLTVV.